This passage covers 30 T cell receptor beta chains from one sample sequenced in a study of identical twins. A single record per CDR3 protein comes from TCRdb applying MiXCR to the 5' RACE reads. The data show 400,000 to 500,000 distinct CDR3 sequences, with 13% to 15% seen just once and approximately 0.98% held by the top ten. The same data also went into a second study, on yellow fever vaccine responses in identical twins.

What was sequenced was CD4+ T cells sorted from blood. The receptors come from a woman younger than 30 in good health.

The chain couples TRBV5-1 to TRBJ2-7; 9 bases are a match to TRBD2. CDR1 and CDR2 (germline): SGHRS, YFSETQ. Trimming removed 0 bases from V and 2 bases from J; junction bases left unmatched: 6. This CDR3 is 16 amino acids long. CDR3 in DNA: TGCGCCAGCAGCTTGGATACGGCGGGGGGGACCTACGAGCAGTACTTC. It translates to CASSLDTAGGTYEQYF.

This clonotype was observed a few times. The V call is TRBV3-1, the J call TRBJ1-2; tentatively, D is TRBD1 (6 bases). Germline values: CDR1 LGHDT, CDR2 YNNKEL (reference sequence). CDR3 length: 13 amino acids. V dropped 4 bases and J dropped 2 bases, with 8 bases sitting between them. CDR3 in amino acids: CASSRDKNYGYTF. In nucleotides, the CDR3 is TGTGCCAGCAGCCGGGACAAAAACTATGGCTACACCTTC.

The chain is built from TRBV5-6 and TRBJ1-3, with a weak D call TRBD1 (5 bases). Trimming left V 3 bases short and J 0 bases short, with 16 bases between. The CDR3 runs 17 residues. Germline V CDR1 and CDR2: SGHDT, YYEEEE. The CDR3 nucleotides are TGTGCCAGCAGCTGGGAAACAGGTACTCTCTCTGGAAACACCATATATTTT. Translated: CASSWETGTLSGNTIYF. The variable domain in full, with the rest retrieved from reference TRBV5-6 and TRBJ1-3, is DAGVTQSPTHLIKTRGQQVTLRCSPKSGHDTVSWYQQALGQGPQFIFQYYEEEERQRGNFPDRFSGHQFPNYSSELNVNALLLGDSALYLCASSWETGTLSGNTIYFGEGSWLTVV.

This clonotype came up a few times. The chain employs TRBV28 and TRBJ2-5; TRBD2 might be the D (5 bases). Germline CDR1 is MDHEN and CDR2 is SYDVKM. V was trimmed by 1 base and J by 4 bases, leaving 7 bases between them. The CDR3 consists of 13 residues. For the CDR3, the DNA is TGTGCCAGCAGTTTATCTAGCCCAGAGACCCAGTACTTC. This encodes CASSLSSPETQYF.

The chain has TRBV20-1 and TRBJ2-7; possibly TRBD1 for D (6 bases). Germline CDR1 and CDR2: DFQATT and SNEGSKA (reference sequence). Deletions cut 1 base from V and 0 bases from J, with 10 bases between. The CDR3 contains 14 residues. The CDR3 region is CSARVGQLSYEQYF. For the CDR3, the DNA is TGCAGTGCTAGAGTTGGACAGCTCTCCTACGAGCAGTACTTC.

The rearrangement uses TRBV12-3 or TRBV12-4 and TRBJ2-7; D possibly corresponds to TRBD2 (5 bases). The CDR3 is 14 residues long. Trimming took 6 bases from V and 9 from J, leaving 21 bases between them. Here the CDR3 reads CASSSRGTYESQYF. The CDR3, as DNA: TGTGCCAGCAGCAGTCGGGGAACCTACGAGTCGCAGTACTTC.

The chain recombines TRBV6-1 with TRBJ2-5, with D possibly matching TRBD2 (6 bases). Trimming cost V 6 bases and J 4 bases, with 9 bases left between them. Germline CDR1 reads MNHNS; CDR2 reads SASEGT. The length of the CDR3 is 12 residues. CDR3: CASRVSGETQYF. CDR3 DNA sequence: TGTGCCAGCAGAGTTAGCGGAGAGACCCAGTACTTC.

This clonotype turned up a few times. The chain uses TRBV7-9 and TRBJ2-7, with a tentative D call TRBD1 (5 bases). V lost 4 bases, J lost 3 bases, and 13 bases lay in between. Germline V CDR1 and CDR2: SEHNR, FQNEAQ (reference sequence). The CDR3 runs to 14 residues. The CDR3 here is CASSYTMGLYEQYF. The CDR3 bases are TGTGCCAGCAGCTATACAATGGGGCTCTACGAGCAGTACTTC.

A few counts support this clonotype. J is TRBJ2-3 and V is TRBV20-1, with 9 bases lining up with TRBD2. The CDR3 has 16 residues. V dropped 0 bases and J dropped 4; count of bases not matched to a gene: 8. Germline V gives CDR1 DFQATT, CDR2 SNEGSKA (reference sequence). This CDR3 is CSARDPAGGVADTQYF. CDR3 nucleotides: TGCAGTGCTAGAGATCCAGCGGGAGGAGTTGCAGATACGCAGTATTTT.

This clonotype has only a few counts. V usage is TRBV2 and J usage is TRBJ2-3; D is perhaps TRBD2 (5 bases). The CDR3 runs 12 residues. CDR1 and CDR2 (germline): SNHLY, FYNNEI. V lost 4 bases and J 5 bases, leaving 7 bases between the germline ends. CDR3 coding DNA: TGTGCCAGCAGTGCGGGGAAAGATACGCAGTATTTT. Its protein product is CASSAGKDTQYF.

The chain is built from TRBV10-3 and TRBJ1-2, with TRBD1 identical over 11 bases. V trimming: 3 bases; J trimming: 7 bases; junction bases outside the gene matches: 7. CDR1 and CDR2 from the germline V gene are ENHRY and SYGVKD. This CDR3 spans 15 amino acids. CDR3 loop: CAISDLDRGRSGYTF. DNA for the CDR3: TGTGCCATCAGTGACTTGGACAGGGGGCGAAGTGGCTACACCTTC.

This clonotype was observed at least ten times. This chain uses TRBV5-1 with TRBJ2-3; 7 bases agree with TRBD1. The trim removed 3 bases at V and 3 bases at J, leaving 7 bases unmatched. The CDR3 spans 15 residues. Germline loops: CDR1 SGHRS, CDR2 YFSETQ. The CDR3 DNA sequence: TGCGCCAGCAGCTATCAACAGGGGTGGACAGATACGCAGTATTTT. Protein sequence: CASSYQQGWTDTQYF.

The rearrangement joins TRBV7-2 to TRBJ2-5; 7 nucleotides align to TRBD1. The CDR3 is 16 residues long. Germline trimming cut 5 bases from V and 1 base from J; bases unmatched to any gene: 10. CDR1 and CDR2 (germline): SGHTA, FQGNSA. CDR3 DNA sequence: TGTGCCAGCAGCAACACTGACAGGGCAGTCCAAGAGACCCAGTACTTC. Translating it yields CASSNTDRAVQETQYF.

This clonotype was seen a single time. J is TRBJ2-5 and V is TRBV11-3, with 9 bases fitting TRBD2. The CDR3 sequence is 17 residues long. Per germline, CDR1 SGHNT and CDR2 YENEEA. J lost 6 bases, V lost 1 base, and 12 bases had no gene match. The CDR3 loop reads CASSLVSAGGPVKTQYF. CDR3 DNA: TGTGCCAGCAGCTTAGTATCTGCGGGAGGGCCAGTGAAGACCCAGTACTTC.

Only a few counts were recorded for this clonotype. The V gene is TRBV18, the J gene TRBJ2-5, with D perhaps TRBD2 (5 bases). CDR3 size: 15 residues. Deletions cut 3 bases from V and 2 bases from J, with 13 bases between. CDR1 and CDR2 (germline): KGHSH, LQKENI. The CDR3 DNA is TGTGCCAGCTCACCCCTTGTGGGAGATCAAGAGACCCAGTACTTC. Its protein product is CASSPLVGDQETQYF.

The chain joins TRBV7-2 to TRBJ2-1, with 8 bases matching TRBD1. This CDR3 has 14 amino acids. The V and J ends lost 2 bases and 4 bases, in that order; junction bases with no gene match: 1. The germline V gene has CDR1 SGHTA and CDR2 FQGNSA. The CDR3 loop reads CASSLQGAYNEQFF. CDR3 nucleotides: TGTGCCAGCAGCTTACAGGGGGCTTACAATGAGCAGTTCTTC.

This clonotype has a handful of counts. The chain recombines TRBV5-1 with TRBJ2-7; unclear D gene. Looked up from germline, CDR1 is SGHRS and CDR2 is YFSETQ. The CDR3 contains 16 residues. V gave up 0 bases and J gave up 0 bases, with 13 bases separating them. The CDR3 sequence is CASSLVKGSRSYEQYF. For the CDR3, the DNA is TGCGCCAGCAGCTTGGTTAAGGGCTCCCGCTCCTACGAGCAGTACTTC.

This chain uses TRBV29-1 with TRBJ2-6; no clear D gene. Looked up from germline, CDR1 is SQVTM and CDR2 is ANQGSEA. The CDR3 contains 18 residues. V dropped 3 bases and J dropped 0 bases, with 18 bases sitting between them. The CDR3 nucleotides read TGCAGCGTTGATATCCTCAGTTTGAATGACTCTGGGGCCAACGTCCTGACTTTC. Translated, it gives CSVDILSLNDSGANVLTF.

This clonotype was detected only a few times. The chain uses TRBV27 and TRBJ2-3; TRBD2 aligns across 12 bases. The junction had 16 bases not matched to a gene; V was cut back by 7 bases and J by 8 bases. There are 17 residues in the CDR3. Germline V CDR1 and CDR2: MNHEY, SMNVEV (reference sequence). The CDR3 region has the DNA TGTGCCAGCAAACCATCGACTAGCGGGAGAACAGGAGGTACGCAGTATTTT. Translation gives CASKPSTSGRTGGTQYF.

Note on this clonotype: At one end, the junction sequence differs from germline, possibly due to a read error. The J gene is TRBJ2-2, the V gene TRBV15, with 9 bases matching TRBD2. Germline V gene sequence: CDR1 LNHNV, CDR2 YYDKDF (reference sequence). This CDR3 is 16 amino acids long. The CDR3 loop reads CATKRLADLNTGELYF. CDR3 nucleotide sequence: TGTGCCACCAAAAGACTAGCGGACTTGAACACCGGGGAGCTGTATTTT.

The V gene is TRBV10-3, the J gene TRBJ2-3; D unresolved. The V end was cut by 7 bases, the J end by 2 bases, with 10 bases between. The CDR3 covers 13 residues. The V gene's germline CDR1 is ENHRY and CDR2 SYGVKD. In DNA form, the CDR3 reads TGTGCCATCAAAGGGTCTTCCACAGATACGCAGTATTTT. Translated, it gives CAIKGSSTDTQYF.

The gene calls are TRBV7-9 and TRBJ2-7; no clear D. The V and J ends lost 4 bases and 2 bases respectively, with 12 bases between them. The CDR3 is made up of 14 amino acids. Germline lookup yields CDR1 SEHNR and CDR2 FQNEAQ (reference sequence). CDR3 amino acids: CASSSVGSTYEQYF. As DNA, the CDR3 is TGTGCCAGCAGCTCTGTGGGGTCCACCTACGAGCAGTACTTC.

There are a few counts of this clonotype. This chain uses TRBV3-1 with TRBJ2-1; 7 nucleotides line up with TRBD2. Germline CDR1 reads LGHDT; CDR2 reads YNNKEL (reference sequence). The V segment lost 3 bases and the J segment 6 bases; nucleotides outside the gene matches: 8. The CDR3 contains 15 residues. In nucleotides, the CDR3 is TGTGCCAGCAGCCACCGCGCGGGAGTCCGCAATGAGCAGTTCTTC. Amino acids: CASSHRAGVRNEQFF.

This clonotype showed up just a few times. The rearrangement joins TRBV4-2 to TRBJ2-3; D unclear. CDR1 LGHNA and CDR2 YNFKEQ come from the germline V gene. The CDR3 is made up of 17 amino acids. V was pared by 0 bases and J by 4 bases, with 17 bases between. This CDR3 reads CASSQETATMTADTQYF. As DNA, the CDR3 is TGTGCCAGCAGCCAAGAGACCGCTACGATGACGGCAGATACGCAGTATTTT.

This clonotype was counted many times. The chain is built from TRBV7-9 and TRBJ1-1; 9 nucleotides line up with TRBD1. J lost 4 bases, V lost 0 bases, and 3 bases had no gene match. The CDR3 totals 15 residues. Germline CDR1 SEHNR, CDR2 FQNEAQ (reference sequence). The CDR3 coding sequence is TGTGCCAGCAGCTTAGCGGGACAGGGAACCACTGAAGCTTTCTTT. It is translated as CASSLAGQGTTEAFF.

The rearrangement links TRBV20-1 to TRBJ2-7; TRBD1 matches 7 bases. The CDR3 sequence is 15 residues long. Germline V gene lookup returns CDR1 DFQATT and CDR2 SNEGSKA (reference sequence). Germline trimming cut 2 bases from V and 6 bases from J; bases unmatched to any gene: 13. The CDR3 loop is CSARPLDRSSGEQYF. Here the CDR3 DNA reads TGCAGTGCTAGACCCCTGGACAGGTCCTCGGGCGAGCAGTACTTC.

This clonotype was observed a handful of times. V and J are TRBV12-3 or TRBV12-4 and TRBJ1-2; possible D gene TRBD1, 5 bases. The CDR3 contains 13 residues. Between the trimmed V and J ends, which lost 5 bases and 6 bases, there was a span of 13 bases. The CDR3 sequence is CASSTSPTDGYTF. The CDR3 nucleotides are TGTGCCAGCAGTACATCTCCGACAGATGGCTACACCTTC.

The chain recombines TRBV7-6 with TRBJ2-1; 9 nucleotides match TRBD1. The CDR3 contains 15 residues. Trimming took 2 bases from V and 5 from J; bases not matched to a gene: 4. Per germline, CDR1 SGHVS and CDR2 FNYEAQ. CDR3 DNA sequence: TGTGCCAGCAGCTTAACGGGACAGGGAAACAATGAGCAGTTCTTC. Its protein product is CASSLTGQGNNEQFF. The full variable domain, rest sourced from reference TRBV7-6 and TRBJ2-1, is GAGVSQSPRYKVTKRGQDVALRCDPISGHVSLYWYRQALGQGPEFLTYFNYEAQQDKSGLPNDRFSAERPEGSISTLTIQRTEQRDSAMYRCASSLTGQGNNEQFFGPGTRLTVL.

The chain carries TRBV6-6 and TRBJ2-1; 7 positions agree with TRBD1. CDR3 length: 13 residues. The germline V gene encodes CDR1 MNHNY and CDR2 SVGAGI (reference sequence). J was trimmed by 5 bases and V by 6 bases; bases with no gene match: 4. CDR3 in DNA: TGTGCCAGCAGCCCGGGACAGAACAATGAGCAGTTCTTC. Translated, it gives CASSPGQNNEQFF.

This rearrangement joins TRBV4-2 to TRBJ2-5; possible D gene TRBD1, 5 bases. The CDR3 is 14 residues long. Trimming pared 1 base from V and 0 bases from J, leaving 6 bases between. From germline, CDR1 is LGHNA and CDR2 YNFKEQ. CDR3 DNA sequence: TGTGCCAGCAGCCAAGTAGGGGACCAAGAGACCCAGTACTTC. Translation gives CASSQVGDQETQYF.